This T cell receptor beta chain was sequenced in a study of blood T cell repertoires in COVID-19. Study context: Sites in the United States, Italy and Spain provided acute and convalescent COVID-19 samples.

Trimming stripped 1 base from V and 1 base from J, with 10 bases between. This CDR3 spans 15 amino acids. Germline CDR1 is MNHEY and CDR2 is SVGAGI. In the source study's methods: Reference gene primer amplification gave estimated nucleated cell counts. Clones were read by immunoSEQ multiplex PCR, and TCRdb kept only the in-frame ones, dropping some. V, J and clone size are taken as reported in that table, and D and trimming were inferred from the DNA itself. Counted here are around 33,000 clones, approximately 82% occurring once; the ten biggest clones make up roughly 14%. The specimen sequenced was peripheral blood. This chain uses TRBV6-5 with TRBJ1-1; the D is unclear. The receptor comes from a man aged 80 or over with active or convalescent COVID-19. CDR3 sequence reads: CASSYFPVPNTEAFF. CDR3 sequence (DNA): TGTGCCAGCAGTTACTTCCCGGTTCCGAACACTGAAGCTTTCTTT.